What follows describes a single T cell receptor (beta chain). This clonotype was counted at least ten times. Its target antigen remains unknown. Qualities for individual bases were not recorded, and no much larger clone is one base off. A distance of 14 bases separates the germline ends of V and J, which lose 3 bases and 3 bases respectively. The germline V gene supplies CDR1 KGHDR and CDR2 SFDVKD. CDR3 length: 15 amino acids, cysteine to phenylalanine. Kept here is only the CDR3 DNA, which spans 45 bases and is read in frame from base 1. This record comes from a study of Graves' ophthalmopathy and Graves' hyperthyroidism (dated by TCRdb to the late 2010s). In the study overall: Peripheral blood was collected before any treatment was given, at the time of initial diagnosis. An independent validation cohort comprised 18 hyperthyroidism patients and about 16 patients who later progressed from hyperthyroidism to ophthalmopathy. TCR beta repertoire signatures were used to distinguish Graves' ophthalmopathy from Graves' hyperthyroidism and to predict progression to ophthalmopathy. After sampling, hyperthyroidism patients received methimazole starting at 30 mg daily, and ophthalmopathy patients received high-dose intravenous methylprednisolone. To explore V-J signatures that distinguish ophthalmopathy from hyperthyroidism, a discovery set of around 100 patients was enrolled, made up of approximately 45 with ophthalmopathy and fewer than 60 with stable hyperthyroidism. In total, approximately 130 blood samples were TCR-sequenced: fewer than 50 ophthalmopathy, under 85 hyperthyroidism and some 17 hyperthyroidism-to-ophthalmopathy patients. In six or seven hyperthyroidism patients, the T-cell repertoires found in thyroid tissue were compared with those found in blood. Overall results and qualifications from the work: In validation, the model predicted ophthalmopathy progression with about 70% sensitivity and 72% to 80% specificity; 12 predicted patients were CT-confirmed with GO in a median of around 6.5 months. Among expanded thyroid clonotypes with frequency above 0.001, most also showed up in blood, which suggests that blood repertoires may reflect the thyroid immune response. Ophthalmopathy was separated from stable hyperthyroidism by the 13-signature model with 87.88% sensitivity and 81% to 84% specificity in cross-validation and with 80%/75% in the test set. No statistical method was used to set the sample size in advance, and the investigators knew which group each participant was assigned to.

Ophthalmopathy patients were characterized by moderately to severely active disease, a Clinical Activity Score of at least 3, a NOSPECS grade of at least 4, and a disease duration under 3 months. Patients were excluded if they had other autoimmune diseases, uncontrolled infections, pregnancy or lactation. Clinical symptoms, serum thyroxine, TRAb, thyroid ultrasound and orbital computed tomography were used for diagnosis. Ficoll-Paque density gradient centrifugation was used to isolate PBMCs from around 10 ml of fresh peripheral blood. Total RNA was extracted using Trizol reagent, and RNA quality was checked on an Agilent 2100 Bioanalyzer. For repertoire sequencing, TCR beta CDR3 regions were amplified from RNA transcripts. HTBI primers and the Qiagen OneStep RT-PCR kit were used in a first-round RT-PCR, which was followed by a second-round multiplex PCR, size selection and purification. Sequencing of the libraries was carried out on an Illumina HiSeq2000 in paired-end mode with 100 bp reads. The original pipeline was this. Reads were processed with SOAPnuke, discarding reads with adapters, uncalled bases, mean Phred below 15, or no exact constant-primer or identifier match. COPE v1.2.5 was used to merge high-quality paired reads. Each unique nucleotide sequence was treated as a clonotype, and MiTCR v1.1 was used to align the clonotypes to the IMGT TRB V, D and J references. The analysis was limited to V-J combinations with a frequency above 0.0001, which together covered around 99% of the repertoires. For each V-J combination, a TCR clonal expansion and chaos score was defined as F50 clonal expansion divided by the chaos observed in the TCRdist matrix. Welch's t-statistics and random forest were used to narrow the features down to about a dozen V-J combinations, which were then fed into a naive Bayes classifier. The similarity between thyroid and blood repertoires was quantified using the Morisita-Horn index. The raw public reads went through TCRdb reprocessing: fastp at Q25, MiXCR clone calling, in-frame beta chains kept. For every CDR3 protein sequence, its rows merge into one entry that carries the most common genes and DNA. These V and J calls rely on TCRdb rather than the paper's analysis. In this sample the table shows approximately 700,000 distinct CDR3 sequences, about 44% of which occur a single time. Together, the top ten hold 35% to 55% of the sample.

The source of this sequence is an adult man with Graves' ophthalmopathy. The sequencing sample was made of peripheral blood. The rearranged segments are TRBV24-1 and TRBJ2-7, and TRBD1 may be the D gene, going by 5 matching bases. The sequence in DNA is TGTGCCACCAGTGATGCCTCAGGGTCTGTCTACGAGCAGTACTTC. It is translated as CATSDASGSVYEQYF.